Listed below are T cell receptor beta chains from one sample, sequenced in a study of Tregs in tolerant kidney transplant recipients. Assay used: immunoSEQ multiplex PCR; TCRdb lists only in-frame clones, some missing. Here the sample spans about 81,000 clones, 90% to 95% being singletons. Sequencing used CD4+ T cells from blood (PBMCs), obtained 24 months after the transplant. All receptors come from a human patient who received a combined kidney and bone marrow transplant. A share of the T cells may be of graft donor origin. Each CDR3 is given with its conserved first and last residue. The order of the fields is clone size, V gene, J gene, D gene, CDR3 protein, CDR3 DNA. The D gene is left open where the match is weak. Size values are once, few and many counts, or a class for expanded clones, and some rows have none.

clone size: NA
V gene: TRBV19
J gene: TRBJ2-2
D gene: NA
CDR3 protein: CASSAASGTGELFF
CDR3 DNA: TGTGCCAGTAGTGCGGCCTCGGGGACCGGGGAGCTGTTTTTT

clone size: NA
V gene: TRBV7-2
J gene: TRBJ2-5
D gene: NA
CDR3 protein: CASSLAGHPQETQYF
CDR3 DNA: TGTGCCAGCAGCTTAGCGGGACACCCTCAAGAGACCCAGTACTTC

clone size: NA
V gene: TRBV7-9
J gene: TRBJ2-1
D gene: NA
CDR3 protein: CASSSQGRGGYRNYNEQFF
CDR3 DNA: TGTGCCAGCAGCTCCCAGGGTAGGGGGGGATATCGGAACTACAATGAGCAGTTCTTC

clone size: once
V gene: TRBV25-1
J gene: TRBJ2-1
D gene: NA
CDR3 protein: CASRGAGAGMYNEQFF
CDR3 DNA: TGTGCCAGCAGGGGGGCGGGGGCAGGGATGTACAATGAGCAGTTCTTC

clone size: NA
V gene: TRBV11-2
J gene: TRBJ2-7
D gene: NA
CDR3 protein: CASSRYRTYEQYF
CDR3 DNA: TGTGCCAGCAGCCGGTACCGAACCTACGAGCAGTACTTC

clone size: NA
V gene: TRBV7-8
J gene: TRBJ1-3
D gene: NA
CDR3 protein: CASSLVAGRSGNTIYF
CDR3 DNA: TGTGCCAGCAGCTTAGTTGCAGGGAGGTCTGGAAACACCATATATTTT

clone size: NA
V gene: TRBV28
J gene: TRBJ2-7
D gene: TRBD1
CDR3 protein: CASSNPPQGITYEQYF
CDR3 DNA: TGTGCCAGCAGCAATCCCCCACAGGGGATAACCTACGAGCAGTACTTC

clone size: NA
V gene: TRBV7-6
J gene: TRBJ1-1
D gene: TRBD1
CDR3 protein: CASSLGDRDLMNTEAFF
CDR3 DNA: TGTGCCAGCAGCTTAGGGGACAGGGACCTCATGAACACTGAAGCTTTCTTT

clone size: NA
V gene: TRBV7-9
J gene: TRBJ2-5
D gene: TRBD2
CDR3 protein: CASSMTSGGAPPRETQYF
CDR3 DNA: TGTGCCAGCAGCATGACTAGCGGGGGGGCGCCGCCGAGGGAGACCCAGTACTTC

clone size: NA
V gene: TRBV2
J gene: TRBJ2-1
D gene: TRBD2
CDR3 protein: CASSARLAGGQEQFF
CDR3 DNA: TGTGCCAGCAGTGCCCGACTAGCGGGGGGGCAAGAGCAGTTCTTC

clone size: NA
V gene: TRBV11-3
J gene: TRBJ2-1
D gene: TRBD2
CDR3 protein: CASSPGPGGDEQFF
CDR3 DNA: TGTGCCAGCAGCCCGGGTCCGGGGGGGGATGAGCAGTTCTTC

clone size: NA
V gene: TRBV5-5
J gene: TRBJ2-5
D gene: NA
CDR3 protein: CASSLVTDQETQYF
CDR3 DNA: TGTGCCAGCAGCTTGGTAACAGATCAAGAGACCCAGTACTTC

clone size: NA
V gene: TRBV27
J gene: TRBJ1-6
D gene: NA
CDR3 protein: CASSLGYRDGPSISPLHF
CDR3 DNA: TGTGCCAGCAGTTTAGGATACAGGGATGGCCCCTCAATTTCACCCCTCCACTTT

clone size: NA
V gene: TRBV2
J gene: TRBJ2-7
D gene: TRBD2
CDR3 protein: CASSEASGMVIVYEQYF
CDR3 DNA: TGTGCCAGCAGTGAAGCTAGCGGGATGGTTATCGTCTACGAGCAGTACTTC

clone size: NA
V gene: TRBV7-9
J gene: TRBJ2-1
D gene: TRBD2
CDR3 protein: CASSLPPGLAGDNEQFF
CDR3 DNA: TGTGCCAGCAGCCTTCCCCCGGGACTAGCGGGAGACAATGAGCAGTTCTTC

clone size: NA
V gene: TRBV7-9
J gene: TRBJ2-1
D gene: NA
CDR3 protein: CASSQRGGAGYNEQFF
CDR3 DNA: TGTGCCAGCAGCCAACGTGGGGGGGCCGGTTACAATGAGCAGTTCTTC

clone size: NA
V gene: TRBV7-3
J gene: TRBJ2-2
D gene: NA
CDR3 protein: CASSRSNTGELFF
CDR3 DNA: TGTGCCAGCAGCCGTTCGAACACCGGGGAGCTGTTTTTT

clone size: NA
V gene: TRBV7-9
J gene: TRBJ2-2
D gene: NA
CDR3 protein: CASSSNLGTNTGELFF
CDR3 DNA: TGTGCCAGCAGCTCAAATCTCGGGACAAACACCGGGGAGCTGTTTTTT

clone size: NA
V gene: TRBV2
J gene: TRBJ2-3
D gene: TRBD1
CDR3 protein: CASSPRGTDTDTQYF
CDR3 DNA: TGTGCCAGCAGCCCAAGGGGGACAGACACAGATACGCAGTATTTT

clone size: NA
V gene: TRBV4-1
J gene: TRBJ2-7
D gene: NA
CDR3 protein: CASSQDWEARGRYEQYF
CDR3 DNA: TGCGCCAGCAGCCAAGATTGGGAGGCCCGGGGCAGGTACGAGCAGTACTTC

clone size: NA
V gene: TRBV11-3
J gene: TRBJ2-3
D gene: NA
CDR3 protein: CASSLGTTTDTQYF
CDR3 DNA: TGTGCCAGCAGCTTGGGCACGACCACAGATACGCAGTATTTT

clone size: NA
V gene: TRBV28
J gene: TRBJ1-2
D gene: TRBD1
CDR3 protein: CASSPGTGHVGYTF
CDR3 DNA: TGTGCCAGCAGTCCTGGGACAGGCCACGTGGGCTACACCTTC